This T cell receptor (beta chain) derives from a study of blood T cells in healthy people across ages. Findings and caveats of the study: The lack of PBMC sorting stopped any conclusive naive versus antigen-experienced comparison.

This clonotype has only a few counts. Its specificity is unknown. Each sample gave at least 7 million isolated PBMCs. Primed by a sample-barcoded 5' primer and a J-beta primer mix, a second PCR proceeded for roughly 7 to 12 cycles. From the 5' RACE reads, TCRdb called clonotypes with MiXCR, one entry per CDR3 protein. The sample lists about 1,800,000 distinct CDR3 sequences, 28% seen once, with approximately 7.7% in the top ten. This receptor was taken from a woman aged 30 to 39 in good health. The specimen was blood.

The CDR3 DNA is TGTGCCTGGAGTGTACCGGAACCCTCAGGGGAACTCTGGGGCTACACCTTC. Protein product: CAWSVPEPSGELWGYTF. This chain uses TRBV30 with TRBJ1-2, with a possible D match to TRBD1 (6 bases). CDR3 length equals 17 residues. The germline V and J ends were trimmed by 0 bases and 8 bases, with 25 bases remaining between them. Germline V lookup: CDR1 GTSNPN, CDR2 SVGIG (reference sequence).